One and the same sample provided the 14 T cell receptor beta chains below, sequenced in a study of T cell responses to AZD1222 COVID-19 vaccine. Data came from immunoSEQ multiplex PCR; TCRdb stores just in-frame clones and leaves some out. The sample contains 130,000 to 150,000 clones, roughly 93% of which appear only once. The source material was peripheral blood, sampled 28 days after the second AZD1222 dose. The receptors come from an adult who received the AZD1222 COVID-19 vaccine.

V gene TRBV30 combines with J gene TRBJ2-3, with D possibly matching TRBD1 (7 bases). Looked up from germline, CDR1 is GTSNPN and CDR2 is SVGIG (reference sequence). The CDR3 is 15 amino acids. V was cut by 2 bases and J by 5 bases, with 17 bases left in between. This CDR3 is CAWSKRQGGLDTQYF. In DNA, the CDR3 is TGTGCCTGGAGTAAGAGGCAGGGGGGATTAGATACGCAGTATTTT.

The J gene is TRBJ2-7, the V gene TRBV11-2; TRBD2 might be the D (5 bases). Trimming left V 0 bases short and J 4 bases short, with 13 bases between. CDR3 size: 15 residues. The V gene's germline CDR1 is SGHAT and CDR2 FQNNGV. CDR3 sequence reads: CASSLDVGEEYEQYF. CDR3 bases: TGTGCCAGCAGCTTAGATGTGGGAGAAGAATACGAGCAGTACTTC.

This rearrangement joins TRBV11-2 to TRBJ2-1, with D uncertain. The germline CDR1 and CDR2 sequences are SGHAT and FQNNGV. The CDR3 totals 12 residues. The ends were cut back, 5 bases at V and 3 bases at J, with 5 bases in the middle. For the CDR3, the DNA is TGTGCCAGCAGCCGCAACTACAATGAGCAGTTCTTC. Residues: CASSRNYNEQFF.

The genes are TRBV5-4 and TRBJ2-2, with TRBD2 matching over 10 bases. The junction had 9 bases not matched to a gene; V was cut back by 6 bases and J by 4 bases. CDR3 length equals 16 residues. The germline CDR1 and CDR2 sequences are SGHNT and YYREEE (reference sequence). The CDR3 bases are TGTGCCAGCACCCCGAACCCTAGCGGGAGCACCGGGGAGCTGTTTTTT. Amino acid sequence: CASTPNPSGSTGELFF.

The V call is TRBV15, the J call TRBJ1-1, with D perhaps TRBD1 (6 bases). Trimming took 4 bases from V and 4 from J, leaving 7 bases between them. Germline CDR1 reads LNHNV; CDR2 reads YYDKDF (reference sequence). The CDR3 consists of 12 residues. The DNA of the CDR3 is TGTGCCACCAGCATAGGGGGCACTGAAGCTTTCTTT. As protein: CATSIGGTEAFF.

This rearrangement joins TRBV12-3 or TRBV12-4 to TRBJ2-7, with D perhaps matching TRBD1 (5 bases). The CDR3 runs 12 residues. Deletions cut 5 bases from V and 3 bases from J, with 8 bases between. CDR3 DNA sequence: TGTGCCAGCAGTCCAAGGGGCTACGAGCAGTACTTC. It specifies CASSPRGYEQYF.

This clone came up once. The gene calls are TRBV19 and TRBJ1-1; the match to TRBD1 covers 7 bases. V trimming: 5 bases; J trimming: 1 base; junction bases outside the gene matches: 7. The CDR3 has 15 amino acids. Germline lookup yields CDR1 LNHDA and CDR2 SQIVND (reference sequence). In DNA, the CDR3 is TGTGCCAGTAGTGCGCCGGGACAGCCGAACACTGAAGCTTTCTTT. Its translation is CASSAPGQPNTEAFF. Filled out from reference TRBV19 and TRBJ1-1, the complete variable domain reads DGGITQSPKYLFRKEGQNVTLSCEQNLNHDAMYWYRQDPGQGLRLIYYSQIVNDFQKGDIAEGYSVSREKKESFPLTVTSAQKNPTAFYLCASSAPGQPNTEAFFGQGTRLTVV.

The chain recombines TRBV7-9 with TRBJ1-2; perhaps TRBD1 as D (5 bases). Trimming cost V 5 bases and J 7 bases, with 17 bases left between them. Germline V gives CDR1 SEHNR, CDR2 FQNEAQ (reference sequence). The CDR3 runs to 14 residues. This CDR3 is CASSHTDINVGYTF. The CDR3 nucleotides read TGTGCCAGCAGCCATACGGACATCAACGTTGGCTACACCTTC.

The J gene is TRBJ1-1, the V gene TRBV4-1; possibly TRBD1 for D (5 bases). Germline loops: CDR1 MGHRA, CDR2 YSYEKL. The CDR3 contains 14 residues. Trimming cost V 4 bases and J 4 bases, with 13 bases left between them. The chain's CDR3 is CASSLAVGGTEAFF. The DNA of the CDR3 is TGCGCCAGCAGCCTCGCGGTGGGGGGCACTGAAGCTTTCTTT.

The chain combines TRBV2 with TRBJ2-7; possible D gene TRBD2, 5 bases. The CDR3 has 11 residues. CDR1 is SNHLY and CDR2 is FYNNEI in the germline V gene. Trimming cost V 8 bases and J 4 bases, with 9 bases left between them. CDR3 DNA: TGTGCCAGCGAAACGGGATACGAGCAGTACTTC. Translation: CASETGYEQYF.

CDR3 sequence (DNA): TGTGCCACCAGCAGTCCCTCAGGGCGCGGCACTGAAGCTTTCTTT. It encodes CATSSPSGRGTEAFF. The rearrangement links TRBV15 to TRBJ1-1; D possibly corresponds to TRBD1 (5 bases). The length of the CDR3 is 15 residues. The V gene's germline CDR1 is LNHNV and CDR2 YYDKDF (reference sequence). Trimming stripped 3 bases from V and 4 bases from J, with 15 bases between.

The chain links TRBV5-1 to TRBJ1-1; D is undetermined. The CDR3 sequence is 14 residues long. CDR1 is SGHRS and CDR2 is YFSETQ in the germline V gene. V dropped 0 bases and J dropped 2 bases, with 8 bases sitting between them. The CDR3 is CASSLELGNTEAFF. The CDR3 DNA follows: TGCGCCAGCAGCTTGGAATTAGGAAACACTGAAGCTTTCTTT.

This clone was seen once. The chain has TRBV7-2 and TRBJ2-1; D may be TRBD2 (5 bases). The CDR3 totals 15 residues. CDR1 and CDR2 (germline): SGHTA, FQGNSA. Trimming removed 5 bases from V and 2 bases from J, with 13 bases in between. CDR3 nucleotide sequence: TGTGCCAGCAGCCCCTCCCGGGGAACCTACAATGAGCAGTTCTTC. This gives the protein CASSPSRGTYNEQFF.

V is TRBV5-1 and J is TRBJ1-3, with 7 positions matching TRBD1. Germline V gene sequence: CDR1 SGHRS, CDR2 YFSETQ. The trim removed 1 base at V and 0 bases at J, leaving 1 base unmatched. The CDR3 runs to 15 residues. CDR3 DNA: TGCGCCAGCAGCTTGTGGACAGGCTCTGGAAACACCATATATTTT. Its translation is CASSLWTGSGNTIYF.